The text below deals with one TCR beta chain. The antigen is not known. The source of the sample is a study of beta chain features in type 1 diabetes. The sequenced template was cDNA made from the entire isolated RNA. Assay used: immunoSEQ multiplex PCR; TCRdb lists only in-frame clones, some missing. The data hold about 70,000 clones, with approximately 47% observed a single time. The CDR3 covers 13 residues. V lost 0 bases to trimming and J lost 3 bases, with 9 bases between them. Germline CDR1 is GTSNPN and CDR2 is SVGIG (reference sequence). Broader study findings: In every one of the four CD4+ subsets, TCRB CDR3s were moderately but significantly shorter in Type 1 diabetes patients. Sequencing from cDNA could over-represent high-TCR-expressing cells.

This receptor was obtained from a man aged 25 to 40 with type 1 diabetes. The sequenced sample was central memory CD4+ T cells from blood. V gene TRBV30 combines with J gene TRBJ2-7, with a possible D match to TRBD1 (6 bases). The CDR3 DNA sequence: TGTGCCTGGAGTGTACAGGGTAACTACGAGCAGTACTTC. Translation: CAWSVQGNYEQYF. The full variable domain, rest sourced from reference TRBV30 and TRBJ2-7, is SQTIHQWPATLVQPVGSPLSLECTVEGTSNPNLYWYRQAAGRGLQLLFYSVGIGQISSEVPQNLSASRPQDRQFILSSKKLLLSDSGFYLCAWSVQGNYEQYFGPGTRLTVT.